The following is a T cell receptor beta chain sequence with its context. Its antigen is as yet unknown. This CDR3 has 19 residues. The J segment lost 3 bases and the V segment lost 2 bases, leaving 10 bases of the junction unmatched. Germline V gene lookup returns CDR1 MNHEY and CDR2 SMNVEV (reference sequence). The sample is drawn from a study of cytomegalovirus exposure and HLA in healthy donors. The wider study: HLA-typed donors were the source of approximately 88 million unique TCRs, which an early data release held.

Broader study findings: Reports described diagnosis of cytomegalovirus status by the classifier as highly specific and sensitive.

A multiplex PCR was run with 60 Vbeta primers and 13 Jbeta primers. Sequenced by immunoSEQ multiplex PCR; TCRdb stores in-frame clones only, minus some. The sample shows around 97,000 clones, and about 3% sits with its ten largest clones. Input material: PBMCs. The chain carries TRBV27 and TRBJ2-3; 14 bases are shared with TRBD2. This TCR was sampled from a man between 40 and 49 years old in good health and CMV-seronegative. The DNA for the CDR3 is TGTGCCAGCAGTTTACTTCGACTAGCGGGGGGGAGTGGAACAGATACGCAGTATTTT. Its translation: CASSLLRLAGGSGTDTQYF.